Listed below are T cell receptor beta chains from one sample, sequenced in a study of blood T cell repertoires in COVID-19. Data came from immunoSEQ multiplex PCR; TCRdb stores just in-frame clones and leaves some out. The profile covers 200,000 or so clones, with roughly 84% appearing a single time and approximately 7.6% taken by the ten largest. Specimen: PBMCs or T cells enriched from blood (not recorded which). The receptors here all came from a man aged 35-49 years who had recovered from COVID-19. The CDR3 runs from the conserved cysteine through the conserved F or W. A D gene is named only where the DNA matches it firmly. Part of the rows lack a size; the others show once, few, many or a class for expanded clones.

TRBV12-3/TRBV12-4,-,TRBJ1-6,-,CASRLDYNSPLHF,TGTGCCAGCAGACTCGACTACAATTCACCCCTCCACTTT
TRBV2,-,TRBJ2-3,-,CASNPEPSTDTQYF,TGTGCCAGCAACCCAGAACCTAGCACAGATACGCAGTATTTT
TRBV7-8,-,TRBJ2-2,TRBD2,CASSLLGSGGTLAGELFF,TGTGCCAGCAGCTTATTGGGTAGCGGGGGGACCCTTGCCGGGGAGCTGTTTTTT
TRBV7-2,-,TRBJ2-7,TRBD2,CASSRLAGPYEQYF,TGTGCCAGCAGCAGACTAGCGGGGCCCTACGAGCAGTACTTC
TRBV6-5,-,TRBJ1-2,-,CASGQAGRGYTF,TGTGCCAGCGGGCAGGCGGGTCGTGGCTACACCTTC
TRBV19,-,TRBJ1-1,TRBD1,CASTKDRGRTTEAFF,TGTGCCAGTACAAAAGACAGGGGGCGAACCACTGAAGCTTTCTTT
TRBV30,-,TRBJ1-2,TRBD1,CAWSAPGQGDYGYTF,TGTGCCTGGAGTGCCCCGGGACAGGGAGACTATGGCTACACCTTC
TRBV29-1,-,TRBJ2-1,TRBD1,CSVGDSYNEQFF,TGCAGCGTTGGGGACAGCTACAATGAGCAGTTCTTC
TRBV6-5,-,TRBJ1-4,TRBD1,CASSYSGGTGGEKLFF,TGTGCCAGCAGTTACTCGGGGGGGACAGGTGGAGAAAAACTGTTTTTT
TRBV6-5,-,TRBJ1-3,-,CASSLLRGSDTIYF,TGTGCCAGCAGTTTGCTAAGGGGATCGGACACCATATATTTT
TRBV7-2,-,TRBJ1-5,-,CASSLDRGNQPQHF,TGTGCCAGCAGCCTGGACAGAGGCAATCAGCCCCAGCATTTT
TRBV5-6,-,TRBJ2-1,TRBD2,CASSPRVSSGGLNEQFF,TGTGCCAGCAGCCCCCGCGTTTCTAGCGGGGGTTTAAATGAGCAGTTCTTC
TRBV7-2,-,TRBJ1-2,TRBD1,CASSLVGQGEVYGYTF,TGTGCCAGCAGCTTAGTAGGACAGGGTGAGGTCTATGGCTACACCTTC
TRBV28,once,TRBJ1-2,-,CASSPPDRFYGYTF,TGTGCCAGCAGTCCCCCGGACAGATTCTATGGCTACACCTTC
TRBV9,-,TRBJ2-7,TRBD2,CASSRSRTSGYYEQYF,TGTGCCAGCAGCCGTAGTAGGACTAGCGGATACTACGAGCAGTACTTC
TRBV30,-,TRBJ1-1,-,CAWSVSLGDHGAEAFF,TGTGCCTGGAGTGTAAGTCTAGGGGATCATGGGGCTGAAGCTTTCTTT
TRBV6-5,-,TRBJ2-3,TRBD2,CASSIAGGTDTQYF,TGTGCCAGCAGTATAGCGGGGGGCACAGATACGCAGTATTTT
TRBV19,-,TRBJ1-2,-,CASSIVGLGLGYTF,TGTGCCAGTAGTATAGTTGGCCTGGGGCTAGGCTACACCTTC
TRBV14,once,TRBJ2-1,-,CASSQVGGRGPYNEQFF,TGTGCCAGCAGCCAAGTAGGGGGGCGGGGGCCCTACAATGAGCAGTTCTTC
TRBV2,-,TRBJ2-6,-,CASTFSANVLTF,TGTGCCAGCACGTTTTCGGCCAACGTCCTGACTTTC
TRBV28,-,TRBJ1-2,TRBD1,CASTSLGTDRAYGYTF,TGTGCCAGCACCTCCCTGGGAACCGACAGGGCCTATGGCTACACCTTC